What follows describes a single T cell receptor beta chain. Its antigen is currently unknown. The data are from a study of T cell responses to AZD1222 COVID-19 vaccine. Germline V gene sequence: CDR1 SGHNT, CDR2 YYREEE (reference sequence). V lost 3 bases, J lost 8 bases, and 9 bases lay in between. This CDR3 is 13 amino acids long. Sequenced by immunoSEQ multiplex PCR; TCRdb stores in-frame clones only, minus some. The table shows around 140,000 clones, with approximately 88% occurring only once. The study's findings and limits: Close to half of all spike-specific TCRs reportedly target regions of the variants that are unmutated. White British ancestry dominated among donors, who included more females, and clonal diversity was possibly underestimated. The study identified only five to seven AZD1222 recipients as seropositive at baseline.

This material consisted of peripheral blood, taken 28 days after the second dose of the MenACWY control vaccine. The rearrangement uses TRBV5-4 and TRBJ1-6; the D gene is possibly TRBD1 (6 bases). This TCR was recovered from an adult who received the MenACWY meningococcal vaccine as a control. The DNA of the CDR3 is TGTGCCAGCAGCTGGGGGCAGGATTCACCCCTCCACTTT. Its translation is CASSWGQDSPLHF.